Listed below are T cell receptor beta chains from one sample, sequenced in a study of blood T cell repertoires in COVID-19. Generated by immunoSEQ multiplex PCR, the TCRdb table keeps only in-frame clones and is missing some. The repertoire holds about 160,000 clones, with over 80% as singletons. Sequenced sample: peripheral blood. The receptors derive from a man aged 25-40 years with COVID-19, enrolled during active disease. The conserved cysteine and the conserved F or W are not part of the CDR3 here. Fields, in order: V gene, J gene, CDR3 length, CDR3 protein.

TRBV9	TRBJ1-2	11	ASSVVGSGGYT
TRBV25-1	TRBJ1-2	13	ASSAPGTGVYGYT
TRBV6-1	TRBJ1-4	11	ASSEDFAGRLF
TRBV19	TRBJ1-2	12	ASSIGGANYGYT
TRBV11-2	TRBJ2-3	14	ASSPTSGGLTDTQY
TRBV6-5	TRBJ2-1	11	ASRDRDYNEQF
TRBV3-1/TRBV3-2	TRBJ2-7	11	ASSQDIHYEQY
TRBV7-8	TRBJ1-1	13	ASSLGTAGNTEAF
TRBV9	TRBJ1-2	13	ASSVGGAGGDGYT
TRBV4-3	TRBJ1-4	14	ASSQDPLASGEKLF
TRBV7-3	TRBJ2-1	13	ASSSLTSTGNEQF
TRBV6-5	TRBJ1-1	13	ASSYWAGLNTEAF
TRBV28	TRBJ2-7	14	ASSQAWGQGSYEQY
TRBV5-1	TRBJ2-7	13	ASSLVAGGPYEQY
TRBV6-6	TRBJ2-2	12	ASRSDRESGELF
TRBV19	TRBJ2-7	12	ASSIVAGANEQY
TRBV19	TRBJ2-1	18	ASSFPRGLAGGLSYNEQF
TRBV3-1/TRBV3-2	TRBJ1-1	16	ASSQVRLLGTGGTEAF
TRBV5-8	TRBJ1-5	12	ASNRDRGYQPQH
TRBV13	TRBJ2-3	11	ASSLKRTDTQY
TRBV9	TRBJ1-1	12	ASSVEREFAEAF
TRBV27	TRBJ2-1	12	ASSRDRGTNEQF
TRBV9	TRBJ2-1	15	ASSAGNRAISYNEQF
TRBV7-3	TRBJ1-1	14	ASSAWALGANTEAF
TRBV7-2	TRBJ2-1	13	ASSLLPGAYNEQF
TRBV27	TRBJ1-6	13	ASTKTGTRNSPLH
TRBV10-3	TRBJ2-7	13	AISESASATYEQY
TRBV7-3	TRBJ1-2	13	ASSPIPGTGGGYT
TRBV29-1	TRBJ2-5	11	SVDAGGGETQY
TRBV5-4	TRBJ2-2	14	ASSPGQGAYTGELF
TRBV5-1	TRBJ1-3	14	ASSLDGAHSGNTIY
TRBV5-5	TRBJ1-2	15	ASSPGTGGRGVYGYT
TRBV5-1	TRBJ1-1	12	ASSPEAGTTEAF
TRBV7-2	TRBJ1-2	10	ASSFDTYGYT
TRBV2	TRBJ1-4	13	ASSIQRATNEKLF
TRBV9	TRBJ1-2	9	ASSQLDGYT
TRBV4-1	TRBJ2-1	14	ASSQGGGRTNNEQF
TRBV5-4	TRBJ1-3	13	ASSTDSRSGNTIY